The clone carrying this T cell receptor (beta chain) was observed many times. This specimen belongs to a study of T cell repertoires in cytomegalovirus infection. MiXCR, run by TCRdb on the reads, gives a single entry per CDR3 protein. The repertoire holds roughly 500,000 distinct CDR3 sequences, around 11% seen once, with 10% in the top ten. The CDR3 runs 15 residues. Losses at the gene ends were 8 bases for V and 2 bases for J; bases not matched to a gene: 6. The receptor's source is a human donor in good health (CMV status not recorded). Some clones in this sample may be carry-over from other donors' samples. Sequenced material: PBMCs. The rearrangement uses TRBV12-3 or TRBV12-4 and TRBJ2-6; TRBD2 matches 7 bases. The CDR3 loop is CASQSSGAGANVLTF. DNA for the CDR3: TGTGCCAGCCAAAGCAGCGGGGCTGGGGCCAACGTCCTGACTTTC.